Below, one T cell receptor (beta chain) is given with its context. This sample stems from a study of blood T cell repertoires in COVID-19. The J segment lost 5 bases and the V segment lost 5 bases, leaving 8 bases of the junction unmatched. From germline, CDR1 is SGHAT and CDR2 FQNNGV. CDR3 length equals 14 residues. Method: immunoSEQ multiplex PCR; TCRdb's copy keeps in-frame clones and lacks some. The sample records under 500,000 clones, 70% to 90% being singletons. This chain connects TRBV11-2 to TRBJ1-1, with 7 nucleotides matching TRBD1. This clonotype was obtained from a woman between 18 and 29 years old with acute COVID-19. The material sequenced was PBMCs or T cells enriched from blood (not recorded which). The CDR3 protein is CASSGDSWETEAFF. The CDR3 region has the DNA TGTGCCAGCAGCGGGGACAGTTGGGAGACTGAAGCTTTCTTT.